Listed below are T cell receptor beta chains from one sample, sequenced in a study of shared clonotypes between healthy human individuals. Profiled with immunoSEQ multiplex PCR; TCRdb holds only in-frame clones, not every one. This sample carries around 2.3 million clones, under 97% of them seen once, and the ten largest clones take 0.13%. The sample consisted of naive CD4+ T cells sorted from blood. The receptors were sampled from a man aged 18 to 30 in good health. Both conserved end residues are part of each CDR3.

TRBV30	TRBJ1-1	CACVPGVTEAFF
TRBV30	TRBJ1-4	CAWTPGTGGKLFF
TRBV10-1	TRBJ2-5	CASSESAVQRGTQYF
TRBV5-1	TRBJ1-1	CASSRAGVGTEAFF
TRBV28	TRBJ1-3	CASGRTAGNTIYF
TRBV25-1	TRBJ1-4	CASTRGGDLKLFF
TRBV4-1	TRBJ2-7	CASSLAGQGAVEQYF
TRBV6-5	TRBJ1-1	CASSSPTYTEAFF
TRBV5-1	TRBJ2-1	CASSSESSYNEQFF
TRBV7-2	TRBJ2-7	CASSLEREGLDEQYF
TRBV18	TRBJ1-5	CASSLQGNQPQHF
TRBV18	TRBJ1-5	CASSPDGQGSNQPQHF
TRBV4-1	TRBJ2-3	CASSQVGASTDTQYF
TRBV5-1	TRBJ1-6	CASSLTGALLNSPLHF
TRBV7-2	TRBJ1-2	CASSLAGYGYTF
TRBV5-1	TRBJ2-3	CASSLPSGSVTDTQYF
TRBV18	TRBJ2-1	CASSPGTGHLNEQFF
TRBV5-4	TRBJ1-2	CASSGDFPNYGYTF
TRBV10-2	TRBJ1-6	CASSGRDNGGVNSPLHF
TRBV7-9	TRBJ2-1	CASSLSGGSYNEQFF
TRBV27	TRBJ2-2	CASSSPGLPPNTGELFF
TRBV30	TRBJ2-3	CAWSLLTDTQYF
TRBV1	TRBJ2-4	CTSSAGTSGGKPDGNIQYF
TRBV18	TRBJ1-4	CASSPPSATNEKLFF
TRBV5-1	TRBJ1-1	CASSPLGSTEAFF
TRBV18	TRBJ2-3	CASSSLAGGTDTQYF
TRBV10-3	TRBJ1-1	CAISGSEMNTEAFF
TRBV25-1	TRBJ1-1	CASSAGVWSTEAFF
TRBV4-1	TRBJ2-2	CASSQTGTGNTGELFF
TRBV11-2	TRBJ2-7	CASSFTDSSSYEQYF
TRBV5-1	TRBJ1-6	CASSSGTGGRSPLHF
TRBV11-2	TRBJ2-5	CASSLVSKQETQYF
TRBV6-1	TRBJ2-5	CASSEGIDRGKQETQYF
TRBV10-3	TRBJ2-5	CAISDPGGQETQYF
TRBV18	TRBJ1-5	CASSLNQGDDQPQHF
TRBV5-6	TRBJ2-5	CASSFLAGGPGTQYF
TRBV7-8	TRBJ1-4	CASSPGSNEKLFF
TRBV5-1	TRBJ2-5	CASSTMDAQETQYF
TRBV7-2	TRBJ2-7	CASSRGGTIIYEQYF
TRBV18	TRBJ1-1	CASSAGQAHTEAFF
TRBV6-5	TRBJ2-1	CASATSGGSYNEQFF
TRBV6-6	TRBJ2-1	CATIQGRRNEQFF
TRBV29-1	TRBJ2-2	CSVGNPYTGELFF
TRBV28	TRBJ2-4	CASTLLLQGAKNIQYF
TRBV7-2	TRBJ2-3	CASSLGRRGWEDTQYF
TRBV5-6	TRBJ2-5	CASSFELGPQETQYF
TRBV5-1	TRBJ1-2	CASSLDFQGYTF
TRBV5-4	TRBJ2-2	CASSLHSGPSTGELFF
TRBV2	TRBJ1-2	CASSVPGQGGFNYGYTF
TRBV6-1	TRBJ1-1	CASSGGTVKTEAFF
TRBV5-7	TRBJ1-5	CASSLTRQGNQPQHF
TRBV6-6	TRBJ2-7	CASSYSGGFYEQYF
TRBV28	TRBJ1-5	CASSFEVRAQHF
TRBV27	TRBJ1-5	CASSLLGLGQGKNQPQHF